These 30 T cell receptor beta chains share one sample of origin, sequenced in a study of shared clonotypes between healthy human individuals. The method was immunoSEQ multiplex PCR; TCRdb's version includes in-frame clones alone and lacks a portion of them. Of roughly 2,500,000 clones in the sample, under 95% were seen once. Sequencing used naive CD4+ T cells from PBMCs. Subset of the sample: CD45RA+ positively selected. These receptors were obtained from a man younger than 35 in good health. Some clones in this sample may be carry-over from other donors' samples.

CDR3 coding DNA: TGTGCCTGGAGTGTACGCGGATATAGCAATCAGCCCCAGCATTTT. This codes for CAWSVRGYSNQPQHF. The chain employs TRBV30 and TRBJ1-5; D unclear. Between the trimmed V and J ends, which lost 0 bases and 0 bases, there was a span of 9 bases. Germline lookup yields CDR1 GTSNPN and CDR2 SVGIG (reference sequence). The length of the CDR3 is 15 residues. The full variable domain, in which reference TRBV30 and TRBJ1-5 provide the parts outside the CDR3, is SQTIHQWPATLVQPVGSPLSLECTVEGTSNPNLYWYRQAAGRGLQLLFYSVGIGQISSEVPQNLSASRPQDRQFILSSKKLLLSDSGFYLCAWSVRGYSNQPQHFGDGTRLSIL.

The chain recombines TRBV6-6 with TRBJ1-3; D is uncertain. Trimming cost V 2 bases and J 4 bases, with 9 bases left between them. Germline V gene data show CDR1 as MNHNY and CDR2 as SVGAGI (reference sequence). This CDR3 contains 14 residues. CDR3 in amino acids: CASSYVTAGNTIYF. The CDR3 nucleotides are TGTGCCAGCAGTTACGTAACAGCCGGAAACACCATATATTTT.

The chain is built from TRBV7-9 and TRBJ1-3, with a weak D call TRBD1 (5 bases). This CDR3 is 17 amino acids long. Per germline, CDR1 SEHNR and CDR2 FQNEAQ (reference sequence). Trimming shortened V by 2 bases and J by 0 bases, and 14 bases separated the two germline ends. The CDR3 sequence: CASSLLADSLSGNTIYF. The CDR3 DNA reads as TGTGCCAGCAGCTTATTAGCCGACAGCCTCTCTGGAAACACCATATATTTT.

The V call is TRBV6-5, the J call TRBJ1-5; D may be TRBD1 (6 bases). This CDR3 has 15 residues. Per the germline V gene, CDR1 is MNHEY and CDR2 is SVGAGI. The V end was cut by 6 bases, the J end by 3 bases, with 15 bases between. The CDR3 nucleotides read TGTGCCAGCAGCCGAAACCGACAGGCCAATCAGCCCCAGCATTTT. It encodes CASSRNRQANQPQHF.

The chain combines TRBV2 with TRBJ1-6, with 7 bases fitting TRBD1. The CDR3 is 13 residues long. V gave up 8 bases and J gave up 7 bases; unmatched junction bases: 5. CDR1 and CDR2 (germline): SNHLY, FYNNEI. The CDR3 region is CASVTGRNSPLHF. CDR3 DNA sequence: TGTGCCAGCGTGACAGGGCGGAATTCACCCCTCCACTTT.

The CDR3 sequence is CASSTDRVSYGYTF. As DNA, the CDR3 is TGTGCCAGCAGTACTGACAGGGTTAGCTATGGCTACACCTTC. The chain has TRBV6-1 and TRBJ1-2; TRBD1 aligns across 7 bases. This CDR3 spans 14 amino acids. The V gene's germline CDR1 is MNHNS and CDR2 SASEGT. Trimming took 5 bases from V and 4 from J; bases not matched to a gene: 7.

The rearrangement uses TRBV9 and TRBJ2-1; D uncertain. Trimming shortened V by 3 bases and J by 9 bases, and 13 bases separated the two germline ends. The CDR3 spans 13 residues. Germline CDR1 reads SGDLS; CDR2 reads YYNGEE. CDR3 region: CASSARFASEQFF. CDR3 coding DNA: TGTGCCAGCAGCGCTCGTTTCGCGAGTGAGCAGTTCTTC.

This chain joins TRBV23-1 and TRBJ2-7, with no clear D. TRBV23-1 is recorded as an ORF, its role being uncertain. Trimming shortened V by 7 bases and J by 4 bases, and 8 bases separated the two germline ends. The CDR3 is 11 amino acids. CDR3 residues: CASMGLYEQYF. CDR3 DNA sequence: TGCGCCAGCATGGGTCTTTACGAGCAGTACTTC.

In this sample, this clone turned up once. The same CDR3 can be traced to other DNA sequences in this sample. This chain uses TRBV20-1 with TRBJ2-1; the D gene is possibly TRBD2 (5 bases). This CDR3 has 11 amino acids. Germline V gene sequence: CDR1 DFQATT, CDR2 SNEGSKA (reference sequence). V gave up 4 bases and J gave up 9 bases, with 10 bases separating them. The DNA for the CDR3 is TGCAGTGCTACTGGGAGTGGTGAGCAGTTCTTC. Translated, it gives CSATGSGEQFF.

This chain joins TRBV6-6 and TRBJ1-5, with 10 bases lining up with TRBD1. This CDR3 is 14 amino acids long. Looked up from germline, CDR1 is MNHNY and CDR2 is SVGAGI (reference sequence). Unmatched junction bases numbered 5, after V lost 7 bases and J lost 5 bases. The CDR3 is CASKWGTGDQPQHF. In nucleotides, the CDR3 is TGTGCCAGCAAGTGGGGGACAGGGGATCAGCCCCAGCATTTT.

The V call is TRBV19, the J call TRBJ2-2; 7 bases map to TRBD1. This CDR3 spans 14 amino acids. Germline loops: CDR1 LNHDA, CDR2 SQIVND (reference sequence). The V gene end was trimmed by 5 bases and the J gene end by 6 bases; junction bases not matched to a gene: 6. Here the CDR3 reads CASSATRGSGELFF. In nucleotides, the CDR3 is TGTGCCAGTAGTGCGACCAGGGGGTCCGGGGAGCTGTTTTTT. The full variable domain, completed using reference TRBV19 and TRBJ2-2, is DGGITQSPKYLFRKEGQNVTLSCEQNLNHDAMYWYRQDPGQGLRLIYYSQIVNDFQKGDIAEGYSVSREKKESFPLTVTSAQKNPTAFYLCASSATRGSGELFFGEGSRLTVL.

The chain employs TRBV5-1 and TRBJ2-2, with D tentatively TRBD1 (6 bases). The CDR3 contains 14 residues. Germline CDR1 reads SGHRS; CDR2 reads YFSETQ. Trimming left V 4 bases short and J 11 bases short, with 18 bases between. CDR3 nucleotide sequence: TGCGCCAGCAGCCGTACCGAACAGGGCTTTGAGCTGTTTTTT. As protein: CASSRTEQGFELFF.

This chain links TRBV11-2 with TRBJ2-7, with TRBD2 matching over 11 bases. Germline V gene lookup returns CDR1 SGHAT and CDR2 FQNNGV. The CDR3 runs 15 residues. V trimming: 4 bases; J trimming: 2 bases; junction bases outside the gene matches: 4. As DNA, the CDR3 is TGTGCCAGCAGCTACGGGACTAGCGGCGCCTACGAGCAGTACTTC. It specifies CASSYGTSGAYEQYF.

The chain combines TRBV7-9 with TRBJ2-2; 7 positions agree with TRBD1. This CDR3 has 13 amino acids. V lost 11 bases to trimming and J lost 6 bases; unmatched junction nucleotides: 9. The germline gives CDR1 SEHNR, CDR2 FQNEAQ (reference sequence). The CDR3, as DNA: TGTGCCCGACAGGGTGATAACGCCGGGGAGCTGTTTTTT. Its translation is CARQGDNAGELFF. Filled out from reference TRBV7-9 and TRBJ2-2, the complete variable domain reads DTGVSQNPRHKITKRGQNVTFRCDPISEHNRLYWYRQTLGQGPEFLTYFQNEAQLEKSRLLSDRFSAERPKGSFSTLEIQRTEQGDSAMYLCARQGDNAGELFFGEGSRLTVL.

The chain carries TRBV19 and TRBJ1-5; D remains ambiguous. Trimming cost V 1 base and J 7 bases, with 14 bases left between them. The CDR3 is 15 amino acids. Germline V gives CDR1 LNHDA, CDR2 SQIVND (reference sequence). CDR3 amino acids: CASSIAGGWAQPQHF. The CDR3, as DNA: TGTGCCAGTAGTATAGCGGGAGGGTGGGCGCAGCCCCAGCATTTT.

This clone was recorded once. The V gene is TRBV5-4, the J gene TRBJ1-2; D may be TRBD1 (6 bases). The CDR3 spans 14 residues. Looked up from germline, CDR1 is SGHNT and CDR2 is YYREEE (reference sequence). V was shortened by 5 bases and J by 8 bases, with 19 bases between the two germline ends. The CDR3 reads CASRRGEGVGGYTF. The CDR3 DNA reads TGTGCCAGCAGAAGGGGGGAGGGGGTCGGCGGCTACACCTTC.

The chain is built from TRBV25-1 and TRBJ2-1, with no clear D. The germline V gene has CDR1 MGHDK and CDR2 SYGVNS. Trimming shortened V by 2 bases and J by 1 base, and 3 bases separated the two germline ends. The CDR3 is made up of 13 amino acids. The CDR3 protein is CASSEASYNEQFF. The CDR3 DNA reads TGTGCCAGCAGTGAAGCGTCCTACAATGAGCAGTTCTTC.

This clone was observed a single time. The V and J genes are TRBV2 and TRBJ2-2, with 11 bases lining up with TRBD2. The CDR3 has 16 residues. The V gene end was trimmed by 1 base and the J gene end by 9 bases; junction bases not matched to a gene: 7. The germline V gene encodes CDR1 SNHLY and CDR2 FYNNEI. This chain's CDR3 is CASSEVISGRDRELFF. CDR3 DNA: TGTGCCAGCAGTGAAGTGATTAGCGGGAGGGACCGGGAGCTGTTTTTT.

This chain links TRBV6-5 with TRBJ1-2, with 10 bases matching TRBD1. Trimming cost V 4 bases and J 8 bases; bases outside gene matches: 4. The CDR3 totals 13 residues. CDR1 and CDR2 from the germline V gene are MNHEY and SVGAGI. For the CDR3, the DNA is TGTGCCAGCAGTTGGGGGACAGGGGTCGGCTACACCTTC. The encoded protein is CASSWGTGVGYTF.

The chain employs TRBV29-1 and TRBJ2-3; TRBD1 is a possible D gene (6 bases). The V gene lost 3 bases and the J gene lost 0 bases, with 10 bases spanning the gap. The length of the CDR3 is 14 residues. Per the germline V gene, CDR1 is SQVTM and CDR2 is ANQGSEA. In nucleotides, the CDR3 is TGCAGCGTTGATAGGGGGTCTAGCACAGATACGCAGTATTTT. The encoded protein is CSVDRGSSTDTQYF.

J is TRBJ2-3 and V is TRBV7-9, with 9 bases aligning to TRBD2. The CDR3 covers 16 residues. CDR1 and CDR2 (germline): SEHNR, FQNEAQ (reference sequence). After removal of 2 bases from V and 0 bases from J, the junction contained 3 bases not matched to a gene. CDR3: CASSLFAGGSTDTQYF. The CDR3 DNA follows: TGTGCCAGCAGCTTATTTGCGGGAGGGAGCACAGATACGCAGTATTTT.

This chain uses TRBV28 with TRBJ2-7; 11 positions agree with TRBD1. The CDR3 is made up of 14 amino acids. The V and J ends lost 7 bases and 4 bases, in that order; junction bases with no gene match: 6. CDR1 MDHEN and CDR2 SYDVKM come from the germline V gene. CDR3 loop: CASTWGQGVYEQYF. The CDR3 bases are TGTGCCAGCACGTGGGGACAGGGGGTTTACGAGCAGTACTTC.

This clone was detected only once. The V call is TRBV28, the J call TRBJ1-2; TRBD1 agrees at 7 bases. Germline V CDR1 and CDR2: MDHEN, SYDVKM. CDR3 length: 20 amino acids. Trimming at V came to 4 bases and at J to 1 base, leaving 21 bases not matched to a gene. DNA for the CDR3: TGTGCCAGCAGTTCGATTATGAGGGGGCAGGGCCCTTTTCGTAACTATGGCTACACCTTC. Translation: CASSSIMRGQGPFRNYGYTF.

This chain connects TRBV5-1 to TRBJ2-7; D might be TRBD1 (6 bases). The CDR3 extends over 14 amino acids. The V gene lost 7 bases and the J gene lost 0 bases, with 14 bases spanning the gap. CDR1 SGHRS and CDR2 YFSETQ come from the germline V gene. The CDR3 nucleotides are TGCGCCAGCGCCGACCCCAGGGGCTCCTACGAGCAGTACTTC. Protein sequence: CASADPRGSYEQYF.

This rearrangement joins TRBV4-1 to TRBJ1-4, with a possible D match to TRBD1 (5 bases). This CDR3 is 15 amino acids long. Germline CDR1 reads MGHRA; CDR2 reads YSYEKL. V dropped 4 bases and J dropped 7 bases, with 16 bases sitting between them. DNA of the CDR3: TGCGCCAGCAGCCTTGGTCAAAGGGGTGGTGAAAAACTGTTTTTT. Its protein is CASSLGQRGGEKLFF.

Comment on this clone: Other DNA sequences within the sample encode an identical CDR3. This chain links TRBV5-4 with TRBJ2-7; unclear D gene. Between the trimmed V and J ends, which lost 0 bases and 2 bases, there was a span of 3 bases. Per the germline V gene, CDR1 is SGHNT and CDR2 is YYREEE (reference sequence). The CDR3 covers 12 residues. DNA of the CDR3: TGTGCCAGCAGCTTGGGCGCCTACGAGCAGTACTTC. This translates into CASSLGAYEQYF.

This clone was seen once. The chain employs TRBV5-4 and TRBJ2-5; D is unresolved. V lost 1 base, J lost 5 bases, and 12 bases lay in between. The CDR3 length is 14 residues. From germline, CDR1 is SGHNT and CDR2 YYREEE (reference sequence). CDR3 in amino acids: CASSLPSSGETQYF. For the CDR3, the DNA is TGTGCCAGCAGCTTGCCCTCGTCCGGGGAGACCCAGTACTTC.

The genes are TRBV28 and TRBJ2-2; no clear D gene. The CDR3 runs to 14 residues. Germline V lookup: CDR1 MDHEN, CDR2 SYDVKM. V shed 3 bases and J shed 3 bases, with 8 bases lying between them. For the CDR3, the DNA is TGTGCCAGCAGTTTCGCAGACTACACCGGGGAGCTGTTTTTT. It is translated as CASSFADYTGELFF. Using reference TRBV28 and TRBJ2-2 for the parts outside the CDR3, the full variable domain is DVKVTQSSRYLVKRTGEKVFLECVQDMDHENMFWYRQDPGLGLRLIYFSYDVKMKEKGDIPEGYSVSREKKERFSLILESASTNQTSMYLCASSFADYTGELFFGEGSRLTVL.

This clone was seen a handful of times. The rearrangement links TRBV11-1 to TRBJ2-7; no reliable D call. The V end lost 5 bases, the J end lost 0 bases, and 5 bases lay between the germline ends. CDR1 and CDR2 from the germline V gene are SGHAT and FQDESV (reference sequence). The CDR3 totals 12 residues. The CDR3 protein is CASSLTSYEQYF. Here the CDR3 DNA reads TGTGCCAGCAGCCTAACCTCCTACGAGCAGTACTTC. The complete variable domain, with remaining parts taken from reference TRBV11-1 and TRBJ2-7, reads EAEVAQSPRYKITEKSQAVAFWCDPISGHATLYWYRQILGQGPELLVQFQDESVVDDSQLPKDRFSAERLKGVDSTLKIQPAELGDSAMYLCASSLTSYEQYFGPGTRLTVT.

This sequence joins TRBV7-8 and TRBJ1-1; maybe TRBD1 (5 bases). Germline loops: CDR1 SGHVS, CDR2 FQNEAQ. V was clipped by 8 bases and J by 0 bases, with 16 bases between them. The CDR3 is made up of 15 amino acids. CDR3 bases: TGTGCCAGCGCGCGATGGGGGAACATGAACACTGAAGCTTTCTTT. Translation gives CASARWGNMNTEAFF. The full variable domain, its missing parts supplied by reference TRBV7-8 and TRBJ1-1, is GAGVSQSPRYKVAKRGQDVALRCDPISGHVSLFWYQQALGQGPEFLTYFQNEAQLDKSGLPSDRFFAERPEGSVSTLKIQRTQQEDSAVYLCASARWGNMNTEAFFGQGTRLTVV.